This TCR beta chain was sequenced during a study of identical twins. General observations from the study: Out-of-frame sharing of TCR alpha in monozygotic twins was underestimated by models. Part of the zero-insertion signal could reflect confounding by invariant MAIT and iNKT cells. Excess sharing between twins was weaker in beta out-of-frame sequences.

Remarks on this clonotype: Its target is not known.

Germline V lookup: CDR1 LGHNA, CDR2 YNFKEQ. The CDR3 totals 15 residues. V lost 3 bases to trimming and J lost 3 bases, with 15 bases between them. TCRdb reanalysed the 5' RACE reads using MiXCR and keeps one entry per CDR3 protein. The sample lists 690,000 or so distinct CDR3 sequences, 8% to 9% occurring once. The same sample was also used in a study of yellow fever vaccine responses in identical twins.

Sequencing input: PBMCs. The clonotype originates from a woman between 18 and 29 years old in good health. This chain links TRBV4-2 with TRBJ2-7; weak D call: TRBD2 (6 bases). This chain's CDR3 is CASSQGTQGVYEQYF. CDR3 sequence (DNA): TGTGCCAGCAGCCAGGGGACTCAGGGAGTCTACGAGCAGTACTTC.